The 21 T cell receptor beta chains reported below all come from one sample, sequenced in a study of early T cells in non-severe SARS-CoV-2 infection. TCRdb processed the 5' RACE reads anew with MiXCR; each CDR3 protein has one entry. The profile shows about 60,000 distinct CDR3 sequences, 5.6% of them singletons. The source material was whole blood. The receptors stem from an adult who was a healthcare worker with PCR-confirmed SARS-CoV-2 infection or an uninfected control (not recorded which).

This clonotype was found many times. The chain joins TRBV28 to TRBJ1-2; 7 nucleotides match TRBD1. The CDR3 loop spans 14 amino acids. Trimming took 6 bases from V and 0 from J; bases not matched to a gene: 4. CDR1 and CDR2 (germline): MDHEN, SYDVKM. The CDR3: CASSEGTANYGYTF. The CDR3 DNA reads TGTGCCAGCAGCGAAGGGACAGCTAACTATGGCTACACCTTC.

The V call is TRBV7-9, the J call TRBJ1-2; no clear D. This CDR3 is 14 amino acids long. Trimming shortened V by 0 bases and J by 3 bases, and 8 bases separated the two germline ends. Germline CDR1 reads SEHNR; CDR2 reads FQNEAQ (reference sequence). The CDR3 sequence: CASSLAGIDYGYTF. The CDR3 coding sequence is TGTGCCAGCAGCTTAGCAGGAATCGACTATGGCTACACCTTC.

V is TRBV7-6 and J is TRBJ2-1; 7 positions agree with TRBD2. The CDR3 has 15 amino acids. CDR1 and CDR2 (germline): SGHVS, FNYEAQ. V gave up 1 base and J gave up 9 bases; unmatched junction bases: 9. This CDR3 is CASSLGGGSIGEQFF. CDR3 nucleotides: TGTGCCAGCAGCTTAGGGGGGGGGTCCATAGGTGAGCAGTTCTTC.

There are many counts of this clonotype. This sequence joins TRBV7-2 and TRBJ2-6; D is undetermined. CDR1 and CDR2 (germline): SGHTA, FQGNSA. The V end was cut by 0 bases, the J end by 3 bases, with 0 bases between. CDR3 length equals 13 residues. This CDR3 is CASSLAGANVLTF. The DNA of the CDR3 is TGTGCCAGCAGCTTAGCTGGGGCCAACGTCCTGACTTTC.

This clonotype was recorded at least ten times. The gene calls are TRBV2 and TRBJ2-3; 8 nucleotides match TRBD1. V was pared by 8 bases and J by 8 bases, with 12 bases of the junction left unmatched. This CDR3 has 14 residues. Germline lookup yields CDR1 SNHLY and CDR2 FYNNEI. The CDR3 DNA sequence: TGTGCCAGCCGCACCGGGACAGGACTCATTACGCAGTATTTT. This gives the protein CASRTGTGLITQYF.

This clonotype has more than one count but fewer than ten. A much larger clone is a single base away; this may be a read error. The V call is TRBV7-2, the J call TRBJ2-3; D is undetermined. The CDR3 consists of 12 residues. Looked up from germline, CDR1 is SGHTA and CDR2 is FQGNSA. Trimming shortened V by 6 bases and J by 4 bases, and 8 bases separated the two germline ends. The CDR3 loop is CASRSAPDTQYF. In DNA, the CDR3 is TGTGCCAGCAGGAGCGCCCCAGATACGCAGTATTTT.

Many counts were recorded for this clonotype. The chain is built from TRBV19 and TRBJ1-2; D may be TRBD1 (6 bases). The CDR3 is made up of 14 amino acids. Trimming pared 5 bases from V and 4 bases from J, leaving 14 bases between. From germline, CDR1 is LNHDA and CDR2 SQIVND (reference sequence). The CDR3 sequence is CASSEGGKSYGYTF. The CDR3 DNA reads as TGTGCCAGTAGTGAAGGGGGAAAGAGCTATGGCTACACCTTC.

The V gene is TRBV29-1, the J gene TRBJ1-1, with D possibly being TRBD1 (5 bases). Germline V gene lookup returns CDR1 SQVTM and CDR2 ANQGSEA. The length of the CDR3 is 12 residues. V shed 4 bases and J shed 11 bases, with 17 bases lying between them. The CDR3 coding sequence is TGCAGCGTTGGGGGCCGGGAGGTGAAGGCTTTCTTT. It is translated as CSVGGREVKAFF.

The chain carries TRBV6-2 or TRBV6-3 and TRBJ1-5; weak D call: TRBD1 (5 bases). Germline values: CDR1 MNHEY, CDR2 SVGEGT. Trimming shortened V by 6 bases and J by 9 bases, and 18 bases separated the two germline ends. The CDR3 has 14 residues. This chain's CDR3 is CASSPRGVRWPQHF. The CDR3 coding sequence is TGTGCCAGCAGCCCGCGGGGGGTTCGCTGGCCCCAGCATTTT.

This clonotype appeared many times. The V gene is TRBV6-5, the J gene TRBJ1-2; D remains ambiguous. Germline loops: CDR1 MNHEY, CDR2 SVGAGI. Between the trimmed V and J ends, which lost 5 bases and 5 bases, there was a span of 24 bases. This CDR3 spans 17 amino acids. DNA of the CDR3: TGTGCCAGCAGTATCAATCACCCATCTTTAGGCGATTATGGCTACACCTTC. Translation: CASSINHPSLGDYGYTF.

This clonotype was seen a handful of times. The chain links TRBV6-1 to TRBJ2-1; TRBD2 aligns across 7 bases. In germline, CDR1 is MNHNS, CDR2 SASEGT. With V trimmed by 2 bases and J by 10 bases, 5 bases remained unmatched. The CDR3 consists of 13 residues. This chain's CDR3 is CASSEFPLAEQFF. CDR3 sequence (DNA): TGTGCCAGCAGTGAATTTCCACTAGCGGAGCAGTTCTTC.

This clonotype was found many times. The genes are TRBV5-6 and TRBJ2-3; D remains unclear. This CDR3 contains 16 residues. Trimming removed 0 bases from V and 0 bases from J, with 11 bases in between. The germline CDR1 and CDR2 sequences are SGHDT and YYEEEE. As DNA, the CDR3 is TGTGCCAGCAGCTTGGAGGTGCAGGCGAGCACAGATACGCAGTATTTT. Amino acids: CASSLEVQASTDTQYF.

This clonotype showed up just a few times. A much bigger clone sits one base away, suggesting this may be a read error. J is TRBJ2-7 and V is TRBV7-8, with a tentative D call TRBD2 (6 bases). The V end was cut by 0 bases, the J end by 6 bases, with 21 bases between. Germline-derived CDR1 and CDR2 are SGHVS and FQNEAQ. The CDR3 runs to 17 residues. CDR3 sequence reads: CASSLAGSGYGNCEQYF. CDR3 coding DNA: TGTGCCAGCAGCTTAGCGGGCAGCGGGTACGGAAACTGCGAGCAGTACTTC.

This clonotype was seen only a few times. The chain joins TRBV2 to TRBJ2-7, with D unresolved. The CDR3 contains 9 residues. Germline lookup yields CDR1 SNHLY and CDR2 FYNNEI. The germline V and J ends were trimmed by 11 bases and 6 bases, with 8 bases remaining between them. The CDR3 DNA reads as TGTGCCCCCACCCCCGAGCAGTACTTC. Amino acid sequence: CAPTPEQYF. The entire variable domain, with the rest obtained from reference TRBV2 and TRBJ2-7, is as follows: EPEVTQTPSHQVTQMGQEVILRCVPISNHLYFYWYRQILGQKVEFLVSFYNNEISEKSEIFDDQFSVERPDGSNFTLKIRSTKLEDSAMYFCAPTPEQYFGPGTRLTVT.

This clonotype was seen repeatedly, ten times or more. The CDR3 here is CASSYSGTHNEKLFF. CDR3 bases: TGTGCCAGCAGTTACTCCGGGACTCATAATGAAAAACTGTTTTTT. The genes are TRBV6-5 and TRBJ1-4; D perhaps matches TRBD1 (5 bases). CDR3 size: 15 residues. V gave up 0 bases and J gave up 4 bases, with 9 bases separating them. Germline loops: CDR1 MNHEY, CDR2 SVGAGI.

This clonotype was observed at least ten times. The chain recombines TRBV6-4 with TRBJ2-1; either TRBD1 or TRBD2 may supply D (5 bases each). Trimming left V 2 bases short and J 8 bases short, with 10 bases between. This CDR3 comprises 13 residues. Germline assignment: CDR1 MRHNA and CDR2 SNTAGT. CDR3 sequence reads: CASSDRGEDEQFF. For the CDR3, the DNA is TGTGCCAGCAGTGACAGGGGAGAGGATGAGCAGTTCTTC.

The sample holds a few counts of this clonotype. The V call is TRBV12-3 or TRBV12-4, the J call TRBJ1-3, with D perhaps TRBD1 (5 bases). This CDR3 comprises 14 residues. V lost 3 bases and J 0 bases, leaving 6 bases between the germline ends. The CDR3 coding sequence is TGTGCCAGCAGTTTCGACAGCTCTGGAAACACCATATATTTT. Residues: CASSFDSSGNTIYF.

This clonotype was counted ten times or more. V gene TRBV7-9 combines with J gene TRBJ1-1; 7 bases match TRBD1. V gave up 8 bases and J gave up 4 bases; unmatched junction bases: 7. CDR1 and CDR2 from the germline V gene are SEHNR and FQNEAQ (reference sequence). This CDR3 region has 13 residues. CDR3 amino acids: CASGGQASTEAFF. The CDR3 DNA reads as TGTGCCAGCGGTGGACAGGCCTCCACTGAAGCTTTCTTT.

This clonotype has more than one count but fewer than ten. The chain joins TRBV12-3 or TRBV12-4 to TRBJ2-1; tentatively, D is TRBD1 (6 bases). This CDR3 contains 14 residues. Trimming stripped 5 bases from V and 4 bases from J, with 12 bases between. This CDR3 reads CASSLSRGYNEQFF. Written as DNA, the CDR3 is TGTGCCAGCAGTCTCTCCAGGGGTTACAATGAGCAGTTCTTC.

This clonotype was found many times. The genes are TRBV5-4 and TRBJ1-1; D is undetermined. The V gene's germline CDR1 is SGHNT and CDR2 YYREEE (reference sequence). This CDR3 region has 16 residues. V lost 0 bases, J lost 1 base, and 13 bases lay in between. The CDR3 is CASSLAELGGNTEAFF. The CDR3 region has the DNA TGTGCCAGCAGCTTGGCCGAGTTGGGCGGGAACACTGAAGCTTTCTTT.

This clonotype occurred a few times. The V and J genes are TRBV18 and TRBJ2-3; D may be TRBD1 (6 bases). The V end lost 5 bases, the J end lost 3 bases, and 12 bases lay between the germline ends. Germline values: CDR1 KGHSH, CDR2 LQKENI. The CDR3 totals 14 residues. The CDR3: CASSFGTQTDTQYF. In DNA form, the CDR3 reads TGTGCCAGCTCATTCGGGACACAGACAGATACGCAGTATTTT.